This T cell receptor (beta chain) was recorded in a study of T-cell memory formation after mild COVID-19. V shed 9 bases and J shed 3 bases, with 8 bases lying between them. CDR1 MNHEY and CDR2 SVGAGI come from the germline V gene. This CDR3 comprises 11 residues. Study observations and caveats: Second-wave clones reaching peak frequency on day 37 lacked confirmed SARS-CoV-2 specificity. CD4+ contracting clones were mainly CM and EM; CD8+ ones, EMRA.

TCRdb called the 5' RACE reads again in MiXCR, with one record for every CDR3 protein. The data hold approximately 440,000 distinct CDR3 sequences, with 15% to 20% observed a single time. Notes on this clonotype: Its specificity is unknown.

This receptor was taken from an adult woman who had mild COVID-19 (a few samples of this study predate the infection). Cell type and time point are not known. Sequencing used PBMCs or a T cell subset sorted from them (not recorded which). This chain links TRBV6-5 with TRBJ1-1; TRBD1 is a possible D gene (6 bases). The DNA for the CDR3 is TGTGCCAGTAAGGGGGACACTGAAGCTTTCTTT. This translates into CASKGDTEAFF.